This T cell receptor (beta chain) was documented in a study of blood T cell repertoires in COVID-19. About the study: From the United States, Italy and Spain came samples of acute and convalescent COVID-19. Sources were T cells, B-cell-depleted T cells, or PBMCs; the material itself was cDNA or gDNA.

Original processing notes: Amplification with reference gene primers provided the estimates of nucleated cell counts. Repertoires were generated with immunoSEQ multiplex PCR, while TCRdb's copy carries only in-frame clones and drops some. V, J and clone size derive from that table, while D and trimming were established from the DNA sequence. The sample includes 390,000 or so clones, over 75% seen only once; the top ten take roughly a tenth. The germline gives CDR1 MNHEY, CDR2 SVGAGI. Deletions cut 8 bases from V and 5 bases from J, with 22 bases between. The CDR3 length is 15 residues. Seattle patients were enrolled while actively infected and followed longitudinally.

The specimen sequenced was peripheral blood. The TCR was taken from a woman aged 30 to 39 with COVID-19, enrolled during active disease. The genes are TRBV6-5 and TRBJ2-7, with D tentatively TRBD1 (6 bases). CDR3 protein: CASGITAQGMNEQYF. The DNA for the CDR3 is TGTGCCAGCGGAATCACGGCCCAGGGGATGAACGAGCAGTACTTC.